Below are 21 T cell receptor beta chains sequenced from a single sample in a study of OX40 agonist ivuxolimab in advanced cancers. Clones were read by immunoSEQ multiplex PCR, and TCRdb kept only the in-frame ones, dropping some. Of almost 45,000 clones in the sample, approximately 91% were seen once. The specimen comprised CD4+ or CD8+ T cells sorted from blood, sampled in a trial of the OX40 agonist ivuxolimab. These receptor sequences come from an adult with an advanced solid tumor such as melanoma, head and neck, liver or kidney cancer.

This clone came up a few times. V usage is TRBV11-1 and J usage is TRBJ2-4, with unresolved D. The V end lost 4 bases, the J end lost 1 base, and 8 bases lay between the germline ends. This CDR3 contains 14 residues. Looked up from germline, CDR1 is SGHAT and CDR2 is FQDESV (reference sequence). DNA of the CDR3: TGTGCCAGCAGCTCCTGGGCGGCCAAAAACATTCAGTACTTC. The encoded protein is CASSSWAAKNIQYF.

The gene calls are TRBV5-4 and TRBJ2-5; D unresolved. V shed 2 bases and J shed 4 bases, with 6 bases lying between them. Germline V lookup: CDR1 SGHNT, CDR2 YYREEE (reference sequence). This CDR3 region has 12 residues. CDR3 in amino acids: CASSFSGETQYF. The CDR3 bases are TGTGCCAGCAGCTTTTCCGGAGAGACCCAGTACTTC.

The rearrangement uses TRBV19 and TRBJ2-7; 10 bases are a match to TRBD1. J was trimmed by 5 bases and V by 11 bases; bases with no gene match: 6. This CDR3 is 12 amino acids long. The germline CDR1 and CDR2 sequences are LNHDA and SQIVND (reference sequence). In nucleotides, the CDR3 is TGTGCCGCAGGGACAGGGGTTCACGAGCAGTACTTC. Translating gives CAAGTGVHEQYF. Supplemented by reference TRBV19 and TRBJ2-7, the full variable domain reads DGGITQSPKYLFRKEGQNVTLSCEQNLNHDAMYWYRQDPGQGLRLIYYSQIVNDFQKGDIAEGYSVSREKKESFPLTVTSAQKNPTAFYLCAAGTGVHEQYFGPGTRLTVT.

The chain is built from TRBV2 and TRBJ2-7; no clear D. The V end lost 8 bases, the J end lost 2 bases, and 13 bases lay between the germline ends. CDR3 length: 13 residues. Germline loops: CDR1 SNHLY, CDR2 FYNNEI. CDR3 DNA: TGTGCCAGCTTCGGAACAGCCCCCTACGAGCAGTACTTC. As protein: CASFGTAPYEQYF. Full variable domain (rest looked up from reference TRBV2 and TRBJ2-7): EPEVTQTPSHQVTQMGQEVILRCVPISNHLYFYWYRQILGQKVEFLVSFYNNEISEKSEIFDDQFSVERPDGSNFTLKIRSTKLEDSAMYFCASFGTAPYEQYFGPGTRLTVT.

This clone was detected only once. The sample contains more than one DNA sequence encoding this CDR3. The chain employs TRBV7-9 and TRBJ2-7; D ambiguous. Per germline, CDR1 SEHNR and CDR2 FQNEAQ (reference sequence). V was pared by 1 base and J by 4 bases, with 5 bases between. The CDR3 sequence is 12 residues long. CDR3 in DNA: TGTGCCAGCAGCTTAGGGACGTACGAGCAGTACTTC. Translated, it gives CASSLGTYEQYF.

The V and J genes are TRBV19 and TRBJ2-1, with D tentatively TRBD1 (6 bases). The CDR3 consists of 14 residues. Germline CDR1 LNHDA, CDR2 SQIVND (reference sequence). V lost 7 bases, J lost 3 bases, and 13 bases lay in between. The CDR3 coding sequence is TGTGCCAGTAACAGGGATCCCCTCTACAATGAGCAGTTCTTC. Residues: CASNRDPLYNEQFF.

The V gene is TRBV23-1, the J gene TRBJ2-1; D gene unclear. TRBV23-1 is classed as an ORF, of uncertain function. The V end was cut by 0 bases, the J end by 0 bases, with 9 bases between. The CDR3 is 16 residues long. CDR3 sequence (DNA): TGCGCCAGCAGTCAATCGGAACGCAACTCCTACAATGAGCAGTTCTTC. This encodes CASSQSERNSYNEQFF.

This chain joins TRBV5-4 and TRBJ2-1; no clear D gene. V shed 4 bases and J shed 4 bases, with 3 bases lying between them. The CDR3 has 11 residues. CDR1 is SGHNT, CDR2 YYREEE, per germline (reference sequence). CDR3 loop: CASSDYNEQFF. The CDR3 region has the DNA TGTGCCAGCAGCGATTACAATGAGCAGTTCTTC.

The rearrangement joins TRBV19 to TRBJ1-1, with TRBD1 identical over 8 bases. Germline CDR1 and CDR2: LNHDA and SQIVND (reference sequence). The ends lost 3 bases at V and 7 bases at J; junction bases unmatched: 10. The CDR3 is 15 amino acids. The CDR3 sequence is CASSMAGGPPVEAFF. In nucleotides, the CDR3 is TGTGCCAGTAGTATGGCAGGGGGCCCCCCCGTTGAAGCTTTCTTT.

The genes are TRBV6-5 and TRBJ2-7; no firm D call. The CDR3 covers 13 residues. Germline V gene sequence: CDR1 MNHEY, CDR2 SVGAGI. Trimming shortened V by 7 bases and J by 2 bases, and 12 bases separated the two germline ends. The CDR3 coding sequence is TGTGCCAGCACCTTAATTCCCACCTACGAGCAGTACGTC. Protein product: CASTLIPTYEQYV.

The CDR3 DNA sequence: TGTGCCAGCAGTTTATCCTCTCTGACAGGCTCGGGCAATGAGCAGTTCTTC. Its protein product is CASSLSSLTGSGNEQFF. This rearrangement joins TRBV27 to TRBJ2-1, with a possible D match to TRBD1 (6 bases). The germline CDR1 and CDR2 sequences are MNHEY and SMNVEV (reference sequence). V was clipped by 0 bases and J by 6 bases, with 18 bases between them. CDR3 length: 17 residues.

The V call is TRBV10-3, the J call TRBJ2-5; D might be TRBD1 (5 bases). This CDR3 comprises 14 residues. The V gene's germline CDR1 is ENHRY and CDR2 SYGVKD. With 4 bases removed from V and 5 bases from J, the gap between germline ends came to 14 bases. CDR3 residues: CAISGENRWETQYF. For the CDR3, the DNA is TGTGCCATCAGTGGAGAGAACAGGTGGGAGACCCAGTACTTC.

The chain combines TRBV10-2 with TRBJ2-2; 14 bases map to TRBD2. This CDR3 is 18 amino acids long. Germline lookup yields CDR1 WSHSY and CDR2 SAAADI. V shed 0 bases and J 4 bases; nucleotides not matched to a gene: 4. CDR3 sequence: CASSESTSGGAITGELFF. CDR3 DNA sequence: TGCGCCAGCAGTGAGTCGACTAGCGGGGGGGCCATCACCGGGGAGCTGTTTTTT.

By share, this clone ranks as medium-sized (0.01 to 0.1%). The rearrangement uses TRBV18 and TRBJ1-1, with D perhaps TRBD1 (5 bases). Trimming stripped 2 bases from V and 4 bases from J, with 11 bases between. CDR3 size: 14 residues. The V gene's germline CDR1 is KGHSH and CDR2 LQKENI. The CDR3 is CASSPTVRGTEAFF. The CDR3 DNA sequence: TGTGCCAGCTCACCAACCGTAAGGGGCACTGAAGCTTTCTTT. Supplemented by reference TRBV18 and TRBJ1-1, the full variable domain reads NAGVMQNPRHLVRRRGQEARLRCSPMKGHSHVYWYRQLPEEGLKFMVYLQKENIIDESGMPKERFSAEFPKEGPSILRIQQVVRGDSAAYFCASSPTVRGTEAFFGQGTRLTVV.

The rearrangement links TRBV11-1 to TRBJ2-7; D is perhaps TRBD1 (5 bases). Germline V CDR1 and CDR2: SGHAT, FQDESV (reference sequence). The CDR3 has 18 amino acids. V dropped 2 bases and J dropped 3 bases, with 23 bases sitting between them. CDR3 sequence: CASSLWDKGPSSYYEQYF. CDR3 bases: TGTGCCAGCAGCTTATGGGATAAGGGGCCCAGCTCCTACTACGAGCAGTACTTC.

The chain carries TRBV6-4 and TRBJ2-2; TRBD1 might be the D (7 bases). Germline CDR1 and CDR2: MRHNA and SNTAGT. V lost 4 bases and J 5 bases, leaving 11 bases between the germline ends. This CDR3 is 14 amino acids long. The CDR3: CASSAQGGTGELFF. The CDR3 bases are TGTGCCAGCAGTGCCCAGGGGGGAACCGGGGAGCTGTTTTTT.

The J gene is TRBJ1-4, the V gene TRBV5-4, with D unresolved. Germline V lookup: CDR1 SGHNT, CDR2 YYREEE (reference sequence). The V end was cut by 2 bases, the J end by 5 bases, with 10 bases between. CDR3 length: 14 amino acids. The CDR3 protein is CASSLEGINEKLFF. The CDR3 DNA reads as TGTGCCAGCAGCTTAGAAGGGATCAATGAAAAACTGTTTTTT.

This chain joins TRBV27 and TRBJ2-7; 8 bases agree with TRBD2. Trimming cost V 2 bases and J 3 bases; bases outside gene matches: 6. The CDR3 length is 15 residues. The germline gives CDR1 MNHEY, CDR2 SMNVEV (reference sequence). The CDR3 region has the DNA TGTGCCAGCAGTTTAACGGGGGGGCATATCTACGAGCAGTACTTC. Translated: CASSLTGGHIYEQYF.

This clone was recorded a few times. The chain is built from TRBV7-3 and TRBJ1-2, with TRBD1 identical over 7 bases. The CDR3 is made up of 13 amino acids. After removal of 4 bases from V and 6 bases from J, the junction contained 5 bases not matched to a gene. Germline loops: CDR1 SGHTA, CDR2 FQGTGA. CDR3 protein: CASSSGTADGYTF. The CDR3 region has the DNA TGTGCCAGCAGCTCCGGGACAGCGGATGGCTACACCTTC.

This clone was found once. The chain combines TRBV7-2 with TRBJ2-5; 8 nucleotides agree with TRBD2. Germline-derived CDR1 and CDR2 are SGHTA and FQGNSA. There are 14 residues in the CDR3. The J segment lost 3 bases and the V segment lost 3 bases, leaving 3 bases of the junction unmatched. In DNA, the CDR3 is TGTGCCAGCAGCTTCGAGCGGGGGAAAGAGACCCAGTACTTC. Its protein is CASSFERGKETQYF.

This clone was observed a few times. V usage is TRBV4-1 and J usage is TRBJ1-5; D call uncertain. The germline V gene encodes CDR1 MGHRA and CDR2 YSYEKL. This CDR3 contains 13 residues. The V end lost 0 bases, the J end lost 6 bases, and 6 bases lay between the germline ends. CDR3 in amino acids: CASSQDLGQPQHF. CDR3 nucleotide sequence: TGCGCCAGCAGCCAAGATCTGGGTCAGCCCCAGCATTTT.